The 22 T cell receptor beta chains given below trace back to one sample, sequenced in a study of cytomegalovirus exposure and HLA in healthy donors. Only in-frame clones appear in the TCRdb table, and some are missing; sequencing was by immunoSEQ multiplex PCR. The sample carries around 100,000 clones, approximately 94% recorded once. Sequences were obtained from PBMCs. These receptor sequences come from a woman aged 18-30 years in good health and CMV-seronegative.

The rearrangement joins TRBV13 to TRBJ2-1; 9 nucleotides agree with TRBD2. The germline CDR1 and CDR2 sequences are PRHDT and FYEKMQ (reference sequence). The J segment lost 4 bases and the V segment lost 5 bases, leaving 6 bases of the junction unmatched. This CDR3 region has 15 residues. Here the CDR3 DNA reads TGTGCCAGCAGCCTAAGCGGGGGGCCATACAATGAGCAGTTCTTC. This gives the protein CASSLSGGPYNEQFF.

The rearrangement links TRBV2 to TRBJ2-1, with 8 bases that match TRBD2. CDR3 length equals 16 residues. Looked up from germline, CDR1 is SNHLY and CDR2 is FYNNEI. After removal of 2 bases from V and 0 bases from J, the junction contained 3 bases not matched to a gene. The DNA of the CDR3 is TGTGCCAGCAGTGAAACTAGCGGAAGCTCCTACAATGAGCAGTTCTTC. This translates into CASSETSGSSYNEQFF.

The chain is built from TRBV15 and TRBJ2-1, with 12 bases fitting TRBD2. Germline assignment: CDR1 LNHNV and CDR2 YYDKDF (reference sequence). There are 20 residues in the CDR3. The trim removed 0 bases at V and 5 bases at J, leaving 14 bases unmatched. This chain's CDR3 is CATSRDAGTSGFSGHNEQFF. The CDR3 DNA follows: TGTGCCACCAGCAGAGATGCAGGGACTAGCGGGTTCTCGGGGCACAATGAGCAGTTCTTC.

CDR3 loop: CASSTPGLLNTEAFF. The DNA of the CDR3 is TGTGCCAGTAGTACACCGGGACTTTTGAACACTGAAGCTTTCTTT. This sequence joins TRBV19 and TRBJ1-1; a possible D gene is TRBD1 (5 bases). V gave up 4 bases and J gave up 0 bases, with 12 bases separating them. Germline-derived CDR1 and CDR2 are LNHDA and SQIVND (reference sequence). The CDR3 spans 15 residues.

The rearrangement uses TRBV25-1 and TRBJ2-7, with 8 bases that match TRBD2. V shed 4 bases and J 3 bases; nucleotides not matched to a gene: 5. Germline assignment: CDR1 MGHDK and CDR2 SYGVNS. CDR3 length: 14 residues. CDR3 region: CASSGGLEVYEQYF. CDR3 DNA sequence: TGTGCCAGCAGTGGGGGACTAGAAGTCTACGAGCAGTACTTC.

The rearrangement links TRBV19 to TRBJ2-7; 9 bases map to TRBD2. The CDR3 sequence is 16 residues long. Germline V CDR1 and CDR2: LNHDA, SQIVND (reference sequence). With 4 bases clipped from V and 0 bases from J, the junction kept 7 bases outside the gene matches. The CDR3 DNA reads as TGTGCCAGTAGTACCCCGACTAGCGGAAGCTCCTACGAGCAGTACTTC. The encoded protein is CASSTPTSGSSYEQYF.

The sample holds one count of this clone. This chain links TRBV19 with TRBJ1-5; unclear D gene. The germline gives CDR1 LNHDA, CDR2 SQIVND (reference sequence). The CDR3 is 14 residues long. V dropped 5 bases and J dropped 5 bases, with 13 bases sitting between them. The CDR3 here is CASSPSGGYQPQHF. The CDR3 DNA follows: TGTGCCAGTAGTCCAAGTGGAGGCTATCAGCCCCAGCATTTT.

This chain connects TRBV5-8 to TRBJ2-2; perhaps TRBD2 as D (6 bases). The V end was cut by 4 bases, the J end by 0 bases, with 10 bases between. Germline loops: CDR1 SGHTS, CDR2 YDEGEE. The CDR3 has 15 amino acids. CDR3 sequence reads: CASSPGTSNTGELFF. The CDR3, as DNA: TGTGCCAGCAGCCCCGGGACTTCGAACACCGGGGAGCTGTTTTTT.

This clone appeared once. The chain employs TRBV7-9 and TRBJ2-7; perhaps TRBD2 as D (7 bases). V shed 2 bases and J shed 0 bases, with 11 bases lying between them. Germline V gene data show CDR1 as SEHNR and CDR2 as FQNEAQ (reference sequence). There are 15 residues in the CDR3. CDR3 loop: CASSLSAGASYEQYF. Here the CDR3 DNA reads TGTGCCAGCAGCTTAAGTGCGGGGGCCTCCTACGAGCAGTACTTC.

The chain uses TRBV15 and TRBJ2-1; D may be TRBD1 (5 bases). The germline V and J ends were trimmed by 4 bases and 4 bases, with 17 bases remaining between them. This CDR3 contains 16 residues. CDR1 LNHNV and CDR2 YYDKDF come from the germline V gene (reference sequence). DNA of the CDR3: TGTGCCACCAGCATGGGGCTAAGCGTCCGATACAATGAGCAGTTCTTC. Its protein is CATSMGLSVRYNEQFF.

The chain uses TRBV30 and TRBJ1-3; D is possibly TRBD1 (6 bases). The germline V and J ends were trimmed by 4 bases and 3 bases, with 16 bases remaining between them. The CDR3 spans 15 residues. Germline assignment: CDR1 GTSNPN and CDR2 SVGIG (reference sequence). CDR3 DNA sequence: TGTGCCTGGAATAGTGGGGGACAAATTGGAAACACCATATATTTT. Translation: CAWNSGGQIGNTIYF.

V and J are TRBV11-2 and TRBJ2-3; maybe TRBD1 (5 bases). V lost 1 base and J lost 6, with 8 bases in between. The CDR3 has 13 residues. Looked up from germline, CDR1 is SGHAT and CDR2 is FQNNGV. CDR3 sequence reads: CASSLGRQDTQYF. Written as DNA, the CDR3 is TGTGCCAGCAGCTTAGGGAGACAGGATACGCAGTATTTT.

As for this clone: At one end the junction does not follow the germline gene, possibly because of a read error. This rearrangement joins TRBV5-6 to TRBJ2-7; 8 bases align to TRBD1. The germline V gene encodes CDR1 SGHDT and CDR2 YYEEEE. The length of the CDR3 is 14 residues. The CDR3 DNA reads TGTGCCAGCACCTTGACAGGGGTCTCCTACGAGCAGTACTTC. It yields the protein CASTLTGVSYEQYF. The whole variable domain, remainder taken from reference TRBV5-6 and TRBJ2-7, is DAGVTQSPTHLIKTRGQQVTLRCSPKSGHDTVSWYQQALGQGPQFIFQYYEEEERQRGNFPDRFSGHQFPNYSSELNVNALLLGDSALYLCASTLTGVSYEQYFGPGTRLTVT.

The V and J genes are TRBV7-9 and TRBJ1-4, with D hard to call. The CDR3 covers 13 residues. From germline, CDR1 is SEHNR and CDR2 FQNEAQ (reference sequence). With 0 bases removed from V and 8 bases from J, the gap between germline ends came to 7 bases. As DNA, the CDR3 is TGTGCCAGCAGCTTAGCGCCGGGGGAAAAACTGTTTTTT. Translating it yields CASSLAPGEKLFF.

The CDR3 DNA sequence: TGTGCCAGCAGCAACGTTGGGACTAGCTACGAGCAGTACTTC. Translated, it gives CASSNVGTSYEQYF. The rearrangement uses TRBV21-1 and TRBJ2-7; the tabulated D call, TRBD2, remains unverified against the DNA. TRBV21-1 is listed as a pseudogene. The CDR3 extends over 14 amino acids.

DNA of the CDR3: TGTGCCAGCTCACCACGCGCAGGGTCTAATGAAAAACTGTTTTTT. This encodes CASSPRAGSNEKLFF. The chain joins TRBV18 to TRBJ1-4; possibly TRBD1 for D (5 bases). The V gene lost 1 base and the J gene lost 3 bases, with 9 bases spanning the gap. The CDR3 length is 15 residues. Germline V gene data show CDR1 as KGHSH and CDR2 as LQKENI.

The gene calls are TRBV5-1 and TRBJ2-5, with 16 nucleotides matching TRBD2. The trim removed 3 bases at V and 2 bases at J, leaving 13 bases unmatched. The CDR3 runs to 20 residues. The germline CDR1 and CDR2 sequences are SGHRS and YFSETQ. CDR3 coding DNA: TGCGCCAGCAGCTCGTTCGGTTCGGGACTAGCGGGAGGGCCACAAGAGACCCAGTACTTC. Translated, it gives CASSSFGSGLAGGPQETQYF. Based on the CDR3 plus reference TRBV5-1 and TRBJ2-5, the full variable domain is KAGVTQTPRYLIKTRGQQVTLSCSPISGHRSVSWYQQTPGQGLQFLFEYFSETQRNKGNFPGRFSGRQFSNSRSEMNVSTLELGDSALYLCASSSFGSGLAGGPQETQYFGPGTRLLVL.

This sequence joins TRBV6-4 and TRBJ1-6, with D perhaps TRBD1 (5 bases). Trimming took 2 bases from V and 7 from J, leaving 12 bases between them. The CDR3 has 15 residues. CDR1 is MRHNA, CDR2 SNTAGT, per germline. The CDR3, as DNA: TGTGCCAGCAGTGACCGGGCGGGACGAAATTCACCCCTCCACTTT. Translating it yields CASSDRAGRNSPLHF.

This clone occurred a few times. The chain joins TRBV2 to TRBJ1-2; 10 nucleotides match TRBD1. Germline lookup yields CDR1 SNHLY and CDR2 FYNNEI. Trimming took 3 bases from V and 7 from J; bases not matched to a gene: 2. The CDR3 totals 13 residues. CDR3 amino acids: CASSEGQGFGYTF. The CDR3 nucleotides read TGTGCCAGCAGTGAGGGACAGGGGTTTGGCTACACCTTC. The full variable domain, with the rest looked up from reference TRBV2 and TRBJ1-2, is EPEVTQTPSHQVTQMGQEVILRCVPISNHLYFYWYRQILGQKVEFLVSFYNNEISEKSEIFDDQFSVERPDGSNFTLKIRSTKLEDSAMYFCASSEGQGFGYTFGSGTRLTVV.

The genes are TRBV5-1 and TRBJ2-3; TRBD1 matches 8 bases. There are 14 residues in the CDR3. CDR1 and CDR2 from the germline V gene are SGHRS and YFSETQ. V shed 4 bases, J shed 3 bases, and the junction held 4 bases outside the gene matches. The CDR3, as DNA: TGCGCCAGCAGCGCAGGGGGCGCGACAGATACGCAGTATTTT. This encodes CASSAGGATDTQYF.

CDR3 sequence: CASSPRLAGVPDTQYF. The CDR3 region has the DNA TGTGCCAGCTCACCAAGACTAGCGGGAGTTCCAGATACGCAGTATTTT. V gene TRBV18 combines with J gene TRBJ2-3; 12 bases match TRBD2. This CDR3 comprises 16 residues. Germline loops: CDR1 KGHSH, CDR2 LQKENI. The trim removed 2 bases at V and 4 bases at J, leaving 4 bases unmatched.

CDR3 DNA sequence: TGCGCCAGCAGCCAAGCCGGACAGGCAGGCTATGGCTACACCTTC. Amino acid sequence: CASSQAGQAGYGYTF. V gene TRBV4-1 combines with J gene TRBJ1-2; 7 bases match TRBD1. The trim removed 1 base at V and 4 bases at J, leaving 6 bases unmatched. Germline V lookup: CDR1 MGHRA, CDR2 YSYEKL. The CDR3 consists of 15 residues.